The 31 T cell receptor beta chains presented below share a single source sample, sequenced in a study of low-dose radiotherapy and immunotherapy resistance in tumors. First-strand cDNA used TRAV- and TRBV-specific primers, covering alpha and beta chains. TCR amplification involved 20 to 25 PCR cycles with a constant-region primer and V-primer adapter. TCRdb analysed the reads with MiXCR anew, one entry per CDR3 protein. The sample consists of more than 12,000 distinct CDR3 sequences, roughly 52% of them appearing once. These receptors were taken from a human donor with advanced metastatic prostate, ovarian, gallbladder or colorectal cancer (not recorded which). This table probably holds off-target reads from a library built for another chain.

This rearrangement joins TRBV10-3 to TRBJ2-5; D unclear. Deletions cut 2 bases from V and 2 bases from J, with 6 bases between. This CDR3 region has 13 residues. The germline V gene encodes CDR1 ENHRY and CDR2 SYGVKD. CDR3 region: CAISEPRQETQYF. CDR3 DNA: TGTGCCATCAGTGAGCCCAGGCAAGAGACCCAGTACTTC.

The chain links TRBV11-2 to TRBJ1-4, with D unclear. The CDR3 has 15 residues. Trimming left V 1 base short and J 4 bases short, with 10 bases between. CDR1 and CDR2 (germline): SGHAT, FQNNGV. The CDR3 bases are TGTGCCAGCAGCTTAGTTGCGGGAGTTAATGAAAAACTGTTTTTT. It is translated as CASSLVAGVNEKLFF.

A few counts support this clonotype. The V call is TRBV28, the J call TRBJ2-1; TRBD2 might be the D (6 bases). Germline CDR1 is MDHEN and CDR2 is SYDVKM. Trimming shortened V by 8 bases and J by 6 bases, and 20 bases separated the two germline ends. The CDR3 totals 15 residues. Here the CDR3 reads CASPSSEGTPNEQFF. CDR3 sequence (DNA): TGTGCCAGCCCCTCATCGGAGGGAACCCCCAATGAGCAGTTCTTC. The full variable domain, in which reference TRBV28 and TRBJ2-1 provide the parts outside the CDR3, is DVKVTQSSRYLVKRTGEKVFLECVQDMDHENMFWYRQDPGLGLRLIYFSYDVKMKEKGDIPEGYSVSREKKERFSLILESASTNQTSMYLCASPSSEGTPNEQFFGPGTRLTVL.

V is TRBV7-6 and J is TRBJ2-7; D is ambiguous. The CDR3 has 11 residues. The V end was cut by 1 base, the J end by 6 bases, with 4 bases between. The germline V gene has CDR1 SGHVS and CDR2 FNYEAQ. The DNA of the CDR3 is TGTGCCAGCAGCTTAGTCGGCGAGCAGTACTTC. Residues: CASSLVGEQYF.

The V and J genes are TRBV12-3 or TRBV12-4 and TRBJ1-1; D might be TRBD1 (6 bases). The length of the CDR3 is 13 residues. With 3 bases removed from V and 1 base from J, the gap between germline ends came to 6 bases. CDR3 amino acids: CASSLGANTEAFF. CDR3 bases: TGTGCCAGCAGTTTGGGGGCGAACACTGAAGCTTTCTTT.

The chain joins TRBV28 to TRBJ1-6, with D perhaps TRBD1 (5 bases). Looked up from germline, CDR1 is MDHEN and CDR2 is SYDVKM. The CDR3 has 14 amino acids. V was cut by 3 bases and J by 9 bases, with 12 bases left in between. The CDR3 loop is CASSFRPRGSPLHF. CDR3 coding DNA: TGTGCCAGCAGTTTCAGACCTAGGGGTTCACCCCTCCACTTT.

The V call is TRBV6-2 or TRBV6-3, the J call TRBJ1-1; tentative D call: TRBD1 (5 bases). Germline CDR1 reads MNHEY; CDR2 reads SVGEGT. V lost 2 bases, J lost 5 bases, and 15 bases lay in between. The CDR3 loop spans 15 amino acids. CDR3 residues: CASSYGGSGRTEAFF. The CDR3 DNA reads as TGTGCCAGCAGTTACGGGGGAAGCGGGAGGACTGAAGCTTTCTTT.

J is TRBJ2-7 and V is TRBV13, with 9 bases lining up with TRBD2. Trimming took 3 bases from V and 4 from J; bases not matched to a gene: 4. The CDR3 length is 14 residues. Germline values: CDR1 PRHDT, CDR2 FYEKMQ (reference sequence). CDR3 protein: CASSLGTSSYEQYF. The CDR3 DNA reads TGTGCCAGCAGCTTGGGGACTAGCTCTTACGAGCAGTACTTC.

The chain has TRBV7-2 and TRBJ2-2; 11 bases fit TRBD2. The CDR3 covers 14 residues. Trimming removed 6 bases from V and 6 bases from J; junction bases left unmatched: 3. Germline V lookup: CDR1 SGHTA, CDR2 FQGNSA. CDR3 sequence (DNA): TGTGCCAGCAGTTGGACTAGCGGGCCCGGGGAGCTGTTTTTT. Residues: CASSWTSGPGELFF. Together with reference TRBV7-2 and TRBJ2-2, the CDR3 gives the full variable domain: GAGVSQSPSNKVTEKGKDVELRCDPISGHTALYWYRQSLGQGLEFLIYFQGNSAPDKSGLPSDRFSAERTGGSVSTLTIQRTQQEDSAVYLCASSWTSGPGELFFGEGSRLTVL.

The chain uses TRBV6-6 and TRBJ1-5; no clear D. Trimming stripped 7 bases from V and 1 base from J, with 14 bases between. CDR1 is MNHNY and CDR2 is SVGAGI in the germline V gene (reference sequence). The CDR3 length is 15 residues. The CDR3 loop is CASTSMKRSNQPQHF. The CDR3 coding sequence is TGTGCCAGCACCTCCATGAAGAGGAGCAATCAGCCCCAGCATTTT.

The chain carries TRBV29-1 and TRBJ1-3; perhaps TRBD1 as D (6 bases). CDR1 and CDR2 (germline): SQVTM, ANQGSEA. The V end was cut by 7 bases, the J end by 0 bases, with 10 bases between. This CDR3 is built from 13 residues. As DNA, the CDR3 is TGCAGCGGGGGGCTCCGCTCTGGAAACACCATATATTTT. Translated: CSGGLRSGNTIYF.

The rearrangement joins TRBV12-3 or TRBV12-4 to TRBJ2-3; D assignment may be TRBD1 or TRBD2 (5 bases each). The V end lost 8 bases, the J end lost 0 bases, and 9 bases lay between the germline ends. There are 13 residues in the CDR3. This CDR3 is CASDRDSTDTQYF. CDR3 bases: TGTGCCAGCGATAGGGACAGCACAGATACGCAGTATTTT.

The chain uses TRBV3-1 and TRBJ1-1, with D maybe TRBD1 (5 bases). Trimming cost V 9 bases and J 1 base, with 21 bases left between them. The germline gives CDR1 LGHDT, CDR2 YNNKEL (reference sequence). The length of the CDR3 is 16 residues. CDR3 DNA: TGTGCCAGGATCCGAGATATTCAGGGCCCGAACACTGAAGCTTTCTTT. Translation: CARIRDIQGPNTEAFF.

This clonotype was seen only a few times. This chain uses TRBV19 with TRBJ2-2; D is perhaps TRBD1 (7 bases). Looked up from germline, CDR1 is LNHDA and CDR2 is SQIVND (reference sequence). The CDR3 spans 14 residues. V lost 8 bases and J 4 bases, leaving 14 bases between the germline ends. The CDR3: CASLRQGLTGELFF. For the CDR3, the DNA is TGTGCCAGTCTCCGACAGGGACTCACCGGGGAGCTGTTTTTT. The complete variable domain, with remaining parts taken from reference TRBV19 and TRBJ2-2, reads DGGITQSPKYLFRKEGQNVTLSCEQNLNHDAMYWYRQDPGQGLRLIYYSQIVNDFQKGDIAEGYSVSREKKESFPLTVTSAQKNPTAFYLCASLRQGLTGELFFGEGSRLTVL.

This clonotype has more than one count but fewer than ten. V gene TRBV28 combines with J gene TRBJ2-3; TRBD1 is a possible D gene (6 bases). The CDR3 has 15 residues. Trimming removed 5 bases at V and 2 bases at J, with 14 bases between. Per the germline V gene, CDR1 is MDHEN and CDR2 is SYDVKM. The CDR3 is CASSRSRDNTDTQYF. The CDR3, as DNA: TGTGCCAGCAGTCGCAGCCGGGACAACACAGATACGCAGTATTTT.

The sample holds one count of this clonotype. J is TRBJ2-2 and V is TRBV14; 9 bases align to TRBD1. V gave up 3 bases and J gave up 8 bases; unmatched junction bases: 10. CDR1 is SGHDN and CDR2 is FVKESK in the germline V gene. This CDR3 has 16 amino acids. The CDR3 DNA is TGTGCCAGCAGCCAGGCCGGGACAGGGTTCGAGGGGGAGCTGTTTTTT. This encodes CASSQAGTGFEGELFF.

This sequence joins TRBV30 and TRBJ2-7; 7 positions match TRBD2. This CDR3 has 14 residues. Germline V gene sequence: CDR1 GTSNPN, CDR2 SVGIG (reference sequence). Losses at the gene ends were 5 bases for V and 2 bases for J; bases not matched to a gene: 9. The CDR3 DNA is TGTGCCTGGGCCAACCCCGGGGGGACCTACGAGCAGTACTTC. It codes for CAWANPGGTYEQYF.

This clonotype was detected only once. V is TRBV28 and J is TRBJ2-7; D is perhaps TRBD1 or TRBD2 (5 bases each). CDR1 is MDHEN, CDR2 SYDVKM, per germline. V was clipped by 6 bases and J by 1 base, with 13 bases between them. This CDR3 has 14 residues. The CDR3 region is CASSTRGGSYEQYF. The CDR3 DNA follows: TGTGCCAGCAGCACCCGGGGCGGATCCTACGAGCAGTACTTC.

The chain carries TRBV6-4 and TRBJ1-2; D perhaps matches TRBD1 (6 bases). From germline, CDR1 is MRHNA and CDR2 SNTAGT. CDR3 length: 12 amino acids. V gave up 3 bases and J gave up 8 bases, with 10 bases separating them. CDR3 loop: CASSEQGNGYTF. The CDR3 DNA reads as TGTGCCAGCAGTGAACAGGGTAACGGCTACACCTTC.

This chain joins TRBV2 and TRBJ2-7, with no clear D. CDR1 and CDR2 from the germline V gene are SNHLY and FYNNEI. This CDR3 is 12 amino acids long. Trimming left V 6 bases short and J 0 bases short, with 6 bases between. CDR3 nucleotide sequence: TGTGCCAGCAGGCAGGTCTCCTACGAGCAGTACTTC. Its translation: CASRQVSYEQYF.

The chain combines TRBV6-1 with TRBJ2-1; D remains unclear. The CDR3 consists of 11 residues. Trimming stripped 4 bases from V and 9 bases from J, with 7 bases between. Germline V lookup: CDR1 MNHNS, CDR2 SASEGT. DNA for the CDR3: TGTGCCAGCAGTGCGCTCTCTGAGCAGTTCTTC. This translates into CASSALSEQFF.

The genes are TRBV20-1 and TRBJ2-3; 10 positions agree with TRBD1. Germline V lookup: CDR1 DFQATT, CDR2 SNEGSKA (reference sequence). V shed 6 bases, J shed 2 bases, and the junction held 5 bases outside the gene matches. The CDR3 loop spans 14 amino acids. DNA for the CDR3: TGCAGTGCAACCGGGACAGGGGACACAGATACGCAGTATTTT. Translation: CSATGTGDTDTQYF.

The genes are TRBV28 and TRBJ2-3, with 7 positions matching TRBD1. The trim removed 8 bases at V and 2 bases at J, leaving 10 bases unmatched. The CDR3 consists of 15 residues. Germline V gene data show CDR1 as MDHEN and CDR2 as SYDVKM. The CDR3 DNA is TGTGCCAGCTGGACAGGCCGGGATCCCACAGATACGCAGTATTTT. It encodes CASWTGRDPTDTQYF.

This sequence joins TRBV15 and TRBJ1-2; D is ambiguous. Germline values: CDR1 LNHNV, CDR2 YYDKDF (reference sequence). V lost 0 bases and J 5 bases, leaving 13 bases between the germline ends. The CDR3 contains 15 residues. The CDR3 DNA follows: TGTGCCACCAGCAGAGATCTCGGTAGGCAGTATGGCTACACCTTC. The encoded protein is CATSRDLGRQYGYTF.

This clonotype was observed a single time. The chain couples TRBV10-3 to TRBJ2-3; D might be TRBD1 or TRBD2, each matching 5 bases. CDR1 is ENHRY, CDR2 SYGVKD, per germline. The CDR3 is made up of 15 amino acids. V lost 10 bases to trimming and J lost 4 bases, with 21 bases between them. The CDR3 DNA sequence: TGTGCCACCAAATTCGGGGACCCCCCCCCAGATACGCAGTATTTT. Its translation: CATKFGDPPPDTQYF.

This sequence joins TRBV7-2 and TRBJ2-1; D is tentatively TRBD1 or TRBD2 (5 bases each). The CDR3 has 13 amino acids. The V and J ends lost 3 bases and 9 bases respectively, with 12 bases between them. The V gene's germline CDR1 is SGHTA and CDR2 FQGNSA. The CDR3 is CASSFTQGAEQFF. The CDR3 nucleotides read TGTGCCAGCAGCTTCACTCAGGGAGCTGAGCAGTTCTTC. Drawing the rest from reference TRBV7-2 and TRBJ2-1, the complete variable domain is GAGVSQSPSNKVTEKGKDVELRCDPISGHTALYWYRQSLGQGLEFLIYFQGNSAPDKSGLPSDRFSAERTGGSVSTLTIQRTQQEDSAVYLCASSFTQGAEQFFGPGTRLTVL.

The sample holds one count of this clonotype. DNA for the CDR3: TGTGCCAGCAGCTTGGACAGATACACACTCGCAGATACGCAGTATTTT. This translates into CASSLDRYTLADTQYF. The V and J genes are TRBV5-6 and TRBJ2-3; D is ambiguous. CDR3 length equals 16 residues. CDR1 and CDR2 (germline): SGHDT, YYEEEE. Trimming removed 0 bases at V and 4 bases at J, with 15 bases between. The full variable domain, with the rest looked up from reference TRBV5-6 and TRBJ2-3, is DAGVTQSPTHLIKTRGQQVTLRCSPKSGHDTVSWYQQALGQGPQFIFQYYEEEERQRGNFPDRFSGHQFPNYSSELNVNALLLGDSALYLCASSLDRYTLADTQYFGPGTRLTVL.

V is TRBV7-2 and J is TRBJ2-1; 11 nucleotides line up with TRBD2. The J segment lost 0 bases and the V segment lost 2 bases, leaving 6 bases of the junction unmatched. The CDR3 runs to 18 residues. Germline V gives CDR1 SGHTA, CDR2 FQGNSA. CDR3 region: CASSLWLAGGSSYNEQFF. CDR3 nucleotides: TGTGCCAGCAGCTTATGGTTAGCGGGGGGGAGCTCCTACAATGAGCAGTTCTTC. Full variable domain (outside the CDR3, taken from reference TRBV7-2 and TRBJ2-1): GAGVSQSPSNKVTEKGKDVELRCDPISGHTALYWYRQSLGQGLEFLIYFQGNSAPDKSGLPSDRFSAERTGGSVSTLTIQRTQQEDSAVYLCASSLWLAGGSSYNEQFFGPGTRLTVL.

The chain links TRBV5-1 to TRBJ2-7; 12 positions agree with TRBD2. CDR1 is SGHRS, CDR2 YFSETQ, per germline. V trimming: 3 bases; J trimming: 5 bases; junction bases outside the gene matches: 3. The CDR3 loop spans 14 amino acids. CDR3 DNA sequence: TGCGCCAGCAGCTCCCTAGCGGGGGGGCACGAGCAGTACTTC. Protein: CASSSLAGGHEQYF.

The table lists this clonotype with a few counts. The chain links TRBV9 to TRBJ2-4, with 8 bases fitting TRBD2. V trimming: 4 bases; J trimming: 0 bases; junction bases outside the gene matches: 12. Germline-derived CDR1 and CDR2 are SGDLS and YYNGEE. This CDR3 has 18 residues. CDR3: CASSPTGGAALAKNIQYF. The DNA of the CDR3 is TGTGCCAGCAGCCCAACCGGGGGGGCCGCTCTAGCCAAAAACATTCAGTACTTC.

The chain carries TRBV4-1 and TRBJ2-7; D unresolved. V dropped 4 bases and J dropped 2 bases, with 12 bases sitting between them. Germline V lookup: CDR1 MGHRA, CDR2 YSYEKL. The CDR3 spans 14 residues. The CDR3 loop is CASSPAQFPYEQYF. The CDR3 DNA sequence: TGCGCCAGCAGCCCCGCACAGTTCCCCTACGAGCAGTACTTC.